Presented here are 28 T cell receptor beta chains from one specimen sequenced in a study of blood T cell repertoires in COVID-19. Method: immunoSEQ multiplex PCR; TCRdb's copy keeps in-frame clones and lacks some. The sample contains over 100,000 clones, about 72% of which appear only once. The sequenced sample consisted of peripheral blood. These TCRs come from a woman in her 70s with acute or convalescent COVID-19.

The CDR3 protein is CASSQSGGNEKLFF. The DNA of the CDR3 is TGTGCCAGCAGCCAAAGCGGGGGTAATGAAAAACTGTTTTTT. The chain uses TRBV3-1 (or the pseudogene TRBV3-2) and TRBJ1-4, with D maybe TRBD1 (5 bases). The CDR3 spans 14 residues. The V and J ends lost 2 bases and 4 bases respectively, with 8 bases between them. The germline V gene has CDR1 LGHDT and CDR2 YNNKEL (reference sequence).

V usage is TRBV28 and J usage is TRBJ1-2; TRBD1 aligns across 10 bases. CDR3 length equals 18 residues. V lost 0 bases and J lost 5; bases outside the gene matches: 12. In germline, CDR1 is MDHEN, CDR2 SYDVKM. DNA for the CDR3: TGTGCCAGCAGTTTATGGGCGAAGACGGGACAGGGGTCGTATGGCTACACCTTC. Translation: CASSLWAKTGQGSYGYTF.

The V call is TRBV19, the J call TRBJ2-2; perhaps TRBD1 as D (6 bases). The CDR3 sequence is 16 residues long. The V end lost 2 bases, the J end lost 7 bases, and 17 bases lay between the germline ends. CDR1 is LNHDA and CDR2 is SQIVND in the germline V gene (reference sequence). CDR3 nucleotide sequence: TGTGCCAGTAGTATAAGGGGCGCAGGGGCAGGCGGGGAGCTGTTTTTT. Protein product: CASSIRGAGAGGELFF.

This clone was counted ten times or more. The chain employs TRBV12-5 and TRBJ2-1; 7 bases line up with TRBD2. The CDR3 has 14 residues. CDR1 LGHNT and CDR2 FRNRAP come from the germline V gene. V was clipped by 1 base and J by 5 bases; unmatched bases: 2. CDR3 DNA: TGTGCTAGTGGTTTGGACAGCGGGGACAATGAGCAGTTCTTC. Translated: CASGLDSGDNEQFF.

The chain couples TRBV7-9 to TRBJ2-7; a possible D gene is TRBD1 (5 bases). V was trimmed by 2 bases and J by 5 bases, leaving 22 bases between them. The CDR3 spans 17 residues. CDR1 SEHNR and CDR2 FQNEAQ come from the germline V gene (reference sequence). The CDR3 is CASSLSTPGLFQNEQYF. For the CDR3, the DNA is TGTGCCAGCAGCTTATCAACCCCAGGGCTATTCCAGAACGAGCAGTACTTC.

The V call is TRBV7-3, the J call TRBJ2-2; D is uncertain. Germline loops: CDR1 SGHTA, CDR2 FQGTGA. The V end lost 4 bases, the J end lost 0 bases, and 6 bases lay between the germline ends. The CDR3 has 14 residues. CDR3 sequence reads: CASSSQANTGELFF. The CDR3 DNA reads TGTGCCAGCAGCTCCCAGGCGAACACCGGGGAGCTGTTTTTT. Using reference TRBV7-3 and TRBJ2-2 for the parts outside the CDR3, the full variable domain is GAGVSQTPSNKVTEKGKYVELRCDPISGHTALYWYRQSLGQGPEFLIYFQGTGAADDSGLPNDRFFAVRPEGSVSTLKIQRTERGDSAVYLCASSSQANTGELFFGEGSRLTVL.

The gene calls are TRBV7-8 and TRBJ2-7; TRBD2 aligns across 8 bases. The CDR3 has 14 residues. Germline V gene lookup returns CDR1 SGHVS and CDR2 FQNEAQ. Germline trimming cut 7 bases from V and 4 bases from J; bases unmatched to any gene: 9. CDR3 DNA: TGTGCCAGCAAAGGCGGGGGGTTATCTTACGAGCAGTACTTC. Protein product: CASKGGGLSYEQYF. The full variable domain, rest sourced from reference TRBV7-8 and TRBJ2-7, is GAGVSQSPRYKVAKRGQDVALRCDPISGHVSLFWYQQALGQGPEFLTYFQNEAQLDKSGLPSDRFFAERPEGSVSTLKIQRTQQEDSAVYLCASKGGGLSYEQYFGPGTRLTVT.

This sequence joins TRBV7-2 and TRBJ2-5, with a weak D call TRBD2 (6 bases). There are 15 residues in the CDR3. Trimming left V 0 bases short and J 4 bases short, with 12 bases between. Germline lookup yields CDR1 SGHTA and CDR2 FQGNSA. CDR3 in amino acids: CASSLAGLASETQYF. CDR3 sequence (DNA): TGTGCCAGCAGCTTAGCTGGTCTAGCGTCAGAGACCCAGTACTTC.

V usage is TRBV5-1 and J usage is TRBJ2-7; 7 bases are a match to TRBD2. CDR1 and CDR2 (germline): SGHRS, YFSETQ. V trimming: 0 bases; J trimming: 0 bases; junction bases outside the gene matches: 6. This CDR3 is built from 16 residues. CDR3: CASSLGGGATSYEQYF. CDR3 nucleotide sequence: TGCGCCAGCAGCTTGGGGGGAGGGGCGACCTCCTACGAGCAGTACTTC. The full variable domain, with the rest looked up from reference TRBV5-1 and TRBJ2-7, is KAGVTQTPRYLIKTRGQQVTLSCSPISGHRSVSWYQQTPGQGLQFLFEYFSETQRNKGNFPGRFSGRQFSNSRSEMNVSTLELGDSALYLCASSLGGGATSYEQYFGPGTRLTVT.

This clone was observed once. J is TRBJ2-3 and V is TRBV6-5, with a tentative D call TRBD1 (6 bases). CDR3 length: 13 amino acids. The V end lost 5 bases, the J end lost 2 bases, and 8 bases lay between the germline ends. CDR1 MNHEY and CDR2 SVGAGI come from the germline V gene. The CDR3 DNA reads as TGTGCCAGCAGTCGGACAGACACAGATACGCAGTATTTT. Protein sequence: CASSRTDTDTQYF.

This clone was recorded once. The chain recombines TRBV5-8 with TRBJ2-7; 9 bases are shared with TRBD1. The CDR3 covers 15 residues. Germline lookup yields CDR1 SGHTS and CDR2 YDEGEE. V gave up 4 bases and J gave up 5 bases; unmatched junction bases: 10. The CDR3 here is CASSPKGGQGHEQYF. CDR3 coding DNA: TGTGCCAGCAGCCCCAAGGGGGGACAGGGCCACGAGCAGTACTTC.

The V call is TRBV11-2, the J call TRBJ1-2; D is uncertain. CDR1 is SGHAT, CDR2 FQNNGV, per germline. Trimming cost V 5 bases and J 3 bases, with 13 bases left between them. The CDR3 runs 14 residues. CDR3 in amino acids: CASSPSLSDYGYTF. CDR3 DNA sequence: TGTGCCAGCAGCCCTTCGCTGTCAGACTATGGCTACACCTTC.

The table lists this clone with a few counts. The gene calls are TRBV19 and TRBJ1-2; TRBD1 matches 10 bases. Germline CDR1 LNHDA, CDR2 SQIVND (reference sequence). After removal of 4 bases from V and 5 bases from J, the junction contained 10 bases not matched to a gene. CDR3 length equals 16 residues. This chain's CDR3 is CASSKGPGQGSYGYTF. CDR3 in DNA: TGTGCCAGTAGTAAGGGACCGGGACAGGGGTCATATGGCTACACCTTC.

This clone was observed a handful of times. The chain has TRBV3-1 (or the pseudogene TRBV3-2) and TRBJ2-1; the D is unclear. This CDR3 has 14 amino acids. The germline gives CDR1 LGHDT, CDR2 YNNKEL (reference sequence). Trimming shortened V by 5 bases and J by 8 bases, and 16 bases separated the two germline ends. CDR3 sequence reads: CASSDRWASHEQFF. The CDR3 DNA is TGTGCCAGCAGCGATAGGTGGGCCTCCCATGAGCAGTTCTTC.

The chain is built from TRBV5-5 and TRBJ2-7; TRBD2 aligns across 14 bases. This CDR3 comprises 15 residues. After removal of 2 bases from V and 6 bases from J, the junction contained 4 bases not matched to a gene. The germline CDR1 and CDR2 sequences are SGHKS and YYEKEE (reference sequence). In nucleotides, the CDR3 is TGTGCCAGCAGCTTCGGACTAGCGGGAGGTTTCGAGCAGTACTTC. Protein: CASSFGLAGGFEQYF.

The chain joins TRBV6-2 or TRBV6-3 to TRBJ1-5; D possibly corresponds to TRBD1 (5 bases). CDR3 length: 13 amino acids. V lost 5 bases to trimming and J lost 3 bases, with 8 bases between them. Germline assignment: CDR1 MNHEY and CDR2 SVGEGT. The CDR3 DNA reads TGTGCCAGCAGTATACAGGTCAATCAGCCCCAGCATTTT. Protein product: CASSIQVNQPQHF.

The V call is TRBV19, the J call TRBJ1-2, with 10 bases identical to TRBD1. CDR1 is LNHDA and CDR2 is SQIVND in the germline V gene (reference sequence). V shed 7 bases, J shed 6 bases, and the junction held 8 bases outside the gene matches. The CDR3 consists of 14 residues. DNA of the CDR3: TGTGCCAGTACCATCGGACAGGGGGTGAATGGCTACACCTTC. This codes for CASTIGQGVNGYTF.

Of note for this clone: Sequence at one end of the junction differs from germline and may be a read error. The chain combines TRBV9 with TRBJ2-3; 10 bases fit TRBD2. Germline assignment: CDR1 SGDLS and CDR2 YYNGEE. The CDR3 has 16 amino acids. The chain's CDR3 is CASSVGAGGGTDTQYF. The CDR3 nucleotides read TGTGCCAGCAGCGTAGGAGCGGGGGGGGGCACGGATACGCAGTATTTT.

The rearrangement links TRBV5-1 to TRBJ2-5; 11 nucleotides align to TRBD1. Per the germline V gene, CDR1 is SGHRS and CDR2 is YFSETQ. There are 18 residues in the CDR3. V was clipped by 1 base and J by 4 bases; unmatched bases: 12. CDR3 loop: CASSLRTGGFGLGETQYF. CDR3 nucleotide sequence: TGCGCCAGCAGCTTGAGGACAGGGGGCTTCGGACTAGGAGAGACCCAGTACTTC.

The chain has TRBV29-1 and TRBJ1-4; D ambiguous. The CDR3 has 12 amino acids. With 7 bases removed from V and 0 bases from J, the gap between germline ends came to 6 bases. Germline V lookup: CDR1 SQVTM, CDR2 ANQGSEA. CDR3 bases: TGCAGCGCAGGAGCAACTAATGAAAAACTGTTTTTT. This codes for CSAGATNEKLFF.

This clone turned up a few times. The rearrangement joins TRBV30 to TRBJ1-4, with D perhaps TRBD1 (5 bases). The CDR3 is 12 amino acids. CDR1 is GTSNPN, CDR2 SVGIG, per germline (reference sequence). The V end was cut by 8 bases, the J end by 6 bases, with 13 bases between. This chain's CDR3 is CALRGGDEKLFF. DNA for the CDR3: TGTGCCCTTCGGGGGGGGGATGAAAAACTGTTTTTT.

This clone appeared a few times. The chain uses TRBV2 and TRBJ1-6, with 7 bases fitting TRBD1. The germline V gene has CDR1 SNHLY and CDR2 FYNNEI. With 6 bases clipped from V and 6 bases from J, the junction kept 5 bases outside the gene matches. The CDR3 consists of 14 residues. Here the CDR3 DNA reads TGTGCCAGCAGGGAGGGGGCATTTAATTCACCCCTCCACTTT. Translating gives CASREGAFNSPLHF. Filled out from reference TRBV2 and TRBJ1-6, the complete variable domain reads EPEVTQTPSHQVTQMGQEVILRCVPISNHLYFYWYRQILGQKVEFLVSFYNNEISEKSEIFDDQFSVERPDGSNFTLKIRSTKLEDSAMYFCASREGAFNSPLHFGNGTRLTVT.

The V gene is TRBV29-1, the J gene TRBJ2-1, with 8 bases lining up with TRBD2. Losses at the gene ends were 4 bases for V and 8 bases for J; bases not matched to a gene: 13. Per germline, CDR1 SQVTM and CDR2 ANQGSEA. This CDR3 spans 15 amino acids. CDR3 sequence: CSVALTGLVTDEQFF. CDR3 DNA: TGCAGCGTTGCCCTTACGGGACTAGTAACGGATGAGCAGTTCTTC.

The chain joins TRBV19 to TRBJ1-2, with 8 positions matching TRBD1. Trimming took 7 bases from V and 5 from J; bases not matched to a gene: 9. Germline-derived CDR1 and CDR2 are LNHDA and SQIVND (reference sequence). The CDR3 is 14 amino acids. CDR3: CASTQRRQGYGYTF. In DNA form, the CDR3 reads TGTGCCAGTACTCAAAGGCGACAGGGGTATGGCTACACCTTC.

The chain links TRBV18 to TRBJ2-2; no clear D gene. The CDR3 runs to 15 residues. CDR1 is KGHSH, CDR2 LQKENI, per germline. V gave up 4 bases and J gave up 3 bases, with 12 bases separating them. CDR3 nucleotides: TGTGCCAGCTCACGGAGCATGGCGGACACCGGGGAGCTGTTTTTT. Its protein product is CASSRSMADTGELFF.

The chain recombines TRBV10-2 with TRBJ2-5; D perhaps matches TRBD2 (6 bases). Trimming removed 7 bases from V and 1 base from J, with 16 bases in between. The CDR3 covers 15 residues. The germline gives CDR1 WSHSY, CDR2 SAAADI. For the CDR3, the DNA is TGCGCCAGCAAGGTCATGGGGGGTGGCCAAGAGACCCAGTACTTC. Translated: CASKVMGGGQETQYF.

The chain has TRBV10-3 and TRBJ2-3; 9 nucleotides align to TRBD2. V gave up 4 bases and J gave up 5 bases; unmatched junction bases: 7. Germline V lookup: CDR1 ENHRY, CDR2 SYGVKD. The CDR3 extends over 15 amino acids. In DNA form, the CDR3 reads TGTGCCATCAGTGGCGCGGGAGGGCCCGGAGATACGCAGTATTTT. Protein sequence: CAISGAGGPGDTQYF.

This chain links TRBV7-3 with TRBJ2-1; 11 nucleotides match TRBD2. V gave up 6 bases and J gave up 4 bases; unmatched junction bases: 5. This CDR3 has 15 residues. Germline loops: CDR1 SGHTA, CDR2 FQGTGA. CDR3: CASRPTSGSYNEQFF. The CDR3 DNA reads TGTGCCAGCAGGCCCACTAGCGGGAGTTACAATGAGCAGTTCTTC.